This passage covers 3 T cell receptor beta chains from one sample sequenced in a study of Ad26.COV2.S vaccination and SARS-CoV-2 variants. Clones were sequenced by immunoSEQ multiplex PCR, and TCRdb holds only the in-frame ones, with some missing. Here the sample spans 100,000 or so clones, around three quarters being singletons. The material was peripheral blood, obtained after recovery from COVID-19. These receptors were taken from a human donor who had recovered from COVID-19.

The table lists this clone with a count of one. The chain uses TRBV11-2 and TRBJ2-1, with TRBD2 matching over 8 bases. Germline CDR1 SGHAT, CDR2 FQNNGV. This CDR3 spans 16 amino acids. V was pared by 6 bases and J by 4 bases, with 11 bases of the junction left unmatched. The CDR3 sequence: CASSSWKAGGYNEQFF. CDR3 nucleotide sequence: TGTGCCAGCAGTAGCTGGAAGGCGGGAGGTTACAATGAGCAGTTCTTC.

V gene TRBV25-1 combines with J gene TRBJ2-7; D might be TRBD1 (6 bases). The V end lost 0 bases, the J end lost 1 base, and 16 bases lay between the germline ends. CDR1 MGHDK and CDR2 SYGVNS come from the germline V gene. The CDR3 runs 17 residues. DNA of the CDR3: TGTGCCAGCAGTGAATATTTTTCTTCACAGGGATCCTACGAGCAGTACTTC. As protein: CASSEYFSSQGSYEQYF.

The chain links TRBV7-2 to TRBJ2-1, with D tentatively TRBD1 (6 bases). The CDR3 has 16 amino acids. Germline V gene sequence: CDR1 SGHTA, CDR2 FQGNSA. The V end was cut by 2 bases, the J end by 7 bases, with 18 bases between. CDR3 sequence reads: CASSLRVGDTSNEQFF. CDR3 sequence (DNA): TGTGCCAGCAGCTTACGGGTGGGGGACACTTCTAATGAGCAGTTCTTC. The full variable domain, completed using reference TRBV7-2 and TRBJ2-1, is GAGVSQSPSNKVTEKGKDVELRCDPISGHTALYWYRQSLGQGLEFLIYFQGNSAPDKSGLPSDRFSAERTGGSVSTLTIQRTQQEDSAVYLCASSLRVGDTSNEQFFGPGTRLTVL.